This T cell receptor (beta chain) was captured by sequencing in a study of cytomegalovirus exposure and HLA in healthy donors. The overall study: Sequencing of about 179 million T cells in an earlier analysis found under 120 million unique TCR beta sequences.

The V gene's germline CDR1 is MNHEY and CDR2 SVGAGI. CDR3 length: 14 residues. V was pared by 6 bases and J by 4 bases, with 8 bases of the junction left unmatched. The PCR was carried out with 60 Vbeta primers and 13 Jbeta primers. Libraries were prepared by immunoSEQ multiplex PCR; TCRdb keeps only in-frame clonotypes and omits some of them. The sample lists some 150,000 clones, nearly 80% occurring once. This clone was counted a few times. This TCR came from a young man in good health and CMV-seropositive. The chain links TRBV6-5 to TRBJ1-1; 7 positions agree with TRBD1. Sequencing used PBMCs. CDR3 protein: CASSQTQGLTEAFF. The CDR3 DNA reads TGTGCCAGCAGCCAAACACAGGGGCTCACTGAAGCTTTCTTT.